This T cell receptor beta chain was profiled in a study of cytomegalovirus exposure and HLA in healthy donors. Study findings and constraints: Later analysis suggested links between common viral pathogens and several top significant clusters. Later on, an analysis showed TCR association rates differing by HLA locus, with DRB1 the most and HLA-C the fewest.

All the people who gave samples were healthy bone marrow donors. 60 Vbeta and 13 Jbeta primers were used in PCR. Here immunoSEQ multiplex PCR was the method, and the copy in TCRdb shows in-frame clones only, minus some. The data show around 150,000 clones, approximately 85% seen once. The ends lost 0 bases at V and 3 bases at J; junction bases unmatched: 3. Germline V gene data show CDR1 as ENHRY and CDR2 as SYGVKD. The CDR3 runs 15 residues. This clone was detected only once. Its antigen remains unidentified. This clonotype was sampled from a woman in her forties in good health and CMV-seronegative. The chain couples TRBV10-3 to TRBJ2-7, with 9 bases that match TRBD1. Sequencing was carried out using PBMCs. CDR3 amino acids: CAISESMGQGYEQYF. The CDR3 DNA sequence: TGTGCCATCAGTGAGTCGATGGGACAGGGCTACGAGCAGTACTTC.